This TCR beta chain stems from a study of cytomegalovirus exposure and HLA in healthy donors. From germline, CDR1 is ENHRY and CDR2 SYGVKD. This CDR3 spans 17 amino acids. V was clipped by 5 bases and J by 0 bases; unmatched bases: 5. The PCR contained 60 Vbeta and 13 Jbeta primers. The method was immunoSEQ multiplex PCR; TCRdb's version includes in-frame clones alone and lacks a portion of them. The sample contains some 150,000 clones, approximately 76% of which appear only once. This clone was found a few times. This receptor was identified in a man aged 55 to 70 in good health and CMV-seronegative. Sequenced sample: PBMCs. The chain combines TRBV10-3 with TRBJ2-6; 9 bases line up with TRBD1. In nucleotides, the CDR3 is TGTGCCATCAGTAGACAGGGGGATCCCTCTGGGGCCAACGTCCTGACTTTC. Its translation is CAISRQGDPSGANVLTF.